A single sample is the source of the 32 T cell receptor beta chains below, sequenced in a study of preoperative IRX-2 immunotherapy in early breast cancer. Treatment defined: preoperative locoregional IRX-2 cytokine immunotherapy. The assay was immunoSEQ multiplex PCR, and TCRdb's table has in-frame clones only and misses some. The sample lists about 37,000 clones, around four fifths seen once, with about 1.5% in the top ten. Material: lymph node tissue, obtained after IRX-2 immunotherapy. These receptors were obtained from a human donor with breast cancer.

This sequence joins TRBV5-1 and TRBJ2-5; D might be TRBD1 or TRBD2, each matching 5 bases. Germline V lookup: CDR1 SGHRS, CDR2 YFSETQ. The V and J ends lost 1 base and 1 base respectively, with 8 bases between them. The CDR3 has 14 amino acids. CDR3 sequence reads: CASSLSGRQETQYF. In DNA, the CDR3 is TGCGCCAGCAGCTTGTCGGGGCGCCAAGAGACCCAGTACTTC. The variable domain in full, completed from reference TRBV5-1 and TRBJ2-5, reads KAGVTQTPRYLIKTRGQQVTLSCSPISGHRSVSWYQQTPGQGLQFLFEYFSETQRNKGNFPGRFSGRQFSNSRSEMNVSTLELGDSALYLCASSLSGRQETQYFGPGTRLLVL.

This clone came up a few times. V and J are TRBV6-8 and TRBJ2-7; D might be TRBD1 (5 bases). This CDR3 has 16 amino acids. V shed 0 bases and J shed 2 bases, with 14 bases lying between them. The germline gives CDR1 MNHGY, CDR2 SAAAGT. CDR3 DNA sequence: TGTGCCAGCAGTTACTCGGCAGGGAAATTAACCTACGAGCAGTACTTC. It yields the protein CASSYSAGKLTYEQYF.

The CDR3 DNA reads as TGTGCCACCGCGGATCCGAACACCGGGGAGCTGTTTTTT. Its translation: CATADPNTGELFF. V usage is TRBV19 and J usage is TRBJ2-2; D gene unclear. The CDR3 consists of 13 residues. CDR1 is LNHDA and CDR2 is SQIVND in the germline V gene (reference sequence). V was shortened by 10 bases and J by 0 bases, with 9 bases between the two germline ends.

The chain links TRBV6-8 to TRBJ1-2; D remains unclear. V was clipped by 2 bases and J by 8 bases, with 21 bases between them. Germline assignment: CDR1 MNHGY and CDR2 SAAAGT. The CDR3 is 16 residues long. Here the CDR3 reads CASSYEPETNRGGYTF. The CDR3 coding sequence is TGTGCCAGCAGTTACGAACCAGAAACGAACCGTGGGGGCTACACCTTC.

The V and J genes are TRBV5-1 and TRBJ1-1, with D unclear. CDR1 is SGHRS and CDR2 is YFSETQ in the germline V gene. Trimming pared 1 base from V and 4 bases from J, leaving 14 bases between. This CDR3 region has 15 residues. CDR3 sequence reads: CASSLRADRSTEAFF. The CDR3 DNA reads TGCGCCAGCAGCTTGAGGGCAGATAGATCCACTGAAGCTTTCTTT.

The chain combines TRBV28 with TRBJ1-2, with D unclear. Trimming removed 4 bases at V and 5 bases at J, with 11 bases between. Germline-derived CDR1 and CDR2 are MDHEN and SYDVKM. The CDR3 sequence is 13 residues long. As DNA, the CDR3 is TGTGCCAGCAGTTCCCTAACAGCGTATGGCTACACCTTC. Translation: CASSSLTAYGYTF.

V gene TRBV4-1 combines with J gene TRBJ2-1; D remains ambiguous. Trimming removed 1 base at V and 5 bases at J, with 12 bases between. CDR1 is MGHRA and CDR2 is YSYEKL in the germline V gene. The CDR3 runs to 15 residues. CDR3 residues: CASSQVLTQHNEQFF. The CDR3 bases are TGCGCCAGCAGCCAAGTGTTAACCCAACACAATGAGCAGTTCTTC.

The chain combines TRBV19 with TRBJ1-1; 8 bases are a match to TRBD1. This CDR3 contains 14 residues. V lost 11 bases and J lost 4; bases outside the gene matches: 12. The V gene's germline CDR1 is LNHDA and CDR2 SQIVND (reference sequence). The CDR3 loop reads CAVEPTGGVTEAFF. For the CDR3, the DNA is TGTGCCGTAGAACCCACAGGGGGGGTCACTGAAGCTTTCTTT. Filled out from reference TRBV19 and TRBJ1-1, the complete variable domain reads DGGITQSPKYLFRKEGQNVTLSCEQNLNHDAMYWYRQDPGQGLRLIYYSQIVNDFQKGDIAEGYSVSREKKESFPLTVTSAQKNPTAFYLCAVEPTGGVTEAFFGQGTRLTVV.

This clone has only a few counts. The V and J genes are TRBV7-1 and TRBJ2-7; D not certain. TRBV7-1 is designated an ORF whose function remains uncertain. This CDR3 contains 13 residues. Trimming removed 4 bases from V and 5 bases from J, with 12 bases in between. CDR3 sequence: CASSWDVDHEQYF. The CDR3 DNA reads as TGTGCCAGCAGCTGGGATGTGGACCACGAGCAGTACTTC.

The V and J genes are TRBV6-8 and TRBJ2-6, with D possibly called TRBD1 or TRBD2 (5 bases each). V lost 6 bases and J lost 4, with 13 bases in between. Germline CDR1 MNHGY, CDR2 SAAAGT. This CDR3 contains 15 residues. CDR3 coding DNA: TGTGCCAGCAGGAGGGGTCAACAGGGGGCCAACGTCCTGACTTTC. This translates into CASRRGQQGANVLTF.

The chain joins TRBV5-1 to TRBJ2-2; D ambiguous. Trimming removed 0 bases from V and 8 bases from J, with 14 bases in between. CDR3 length equals 15 residues. Germline assignment: CDR1 SGHRS and CDR2 YFSETQ. The DNA for the CDR3 is TGCGCCAGCAGCTTGGAGGTGGGGTTCTTGGGGGAGCTGTTTTTT. It encodes CASSLEVGFLGELFF.

The rearrangement uses TRBV29-1 and TRBJ1-2; maybe TRBD1 (5 bases). Germline V gives CDR1 SQVTM, CDR2 ANQGSEA. The CDR3 is made up of 12 amino acids. For the CDR3, the DNA is TGCACCTTAGGGGATCCTAACTATGGCTACACCTTC. Translation gives CTLGDPNYGYTF.

The rearrangement joins TRBV7-5 to TRBJ2-3; TRBD2 is taken as the D call from the table, unchecked against the DNA. TRBV7-5 is tagged as a pseudogene. This CDR3 has 17 residues. The CDR3 region is CASSLITSGGRTDTQYF. CDR3 DNA sequence: TGTGCCAGCAGCCTAATAACTAGCGGGGGGCGCACAGATACGCAGTATTTT.

This chain connects TRBV28 to TRBJ1-5; D uncertain. The length of the CDR3 is 13 residues. In germline, CDR1 is MDHEN, CDR2 SYDVKM. The ends were cut back, 3 bases at V and 6 bases at J, with 9 bases in the middle. CDR3 sequence reads: CASSLIVRQPQHF. The DNA of the CDR3 is TGTGCCAGCAGTTTGATCGTTCGTCAGCCCCAGCATTTT.

V usage is TRBV11-3 and J usage is TRBJ2-1; D is possibly TRBD2 (6 bases). From germline, CDR1 is SGHNT and CDR2 YENEEA. Trimming took off 0 bases at V and 0 bases at J, with 12 bases between the two ends. The CDR3 spans 17 residues. This CDR3 is CASSLDPGGSSYNEQFF. The CDR3 coding sequence is TGTGCCAGCAGCTTAGATCCCGGGGGTAGCTCCTACAATGAGCAGTTCTTC.

The chain carries TRBV11-3 and TRBJ2-2, with 9 bases fitting TRBD1. The CDR3 has 14 amino acids. Germline V gives CDR1 SGHNT, CDR2 YENEEA. V shed 4 bases, J shed 5 bases, and the junction held 2 bases outside the gene matches. The CDR3 coding sequence is TGTGCCAGCAGCTCACAGGGGGCTACCGGGGAGCTGTTTTTT. Amino acid sequence: CASSSQGATGELFF.

The genes are TRBV6-8 and TRBJ1-5, with 7 bases lining up with TRBD1. Trimming removed 7 bases from V and 7 bases from J; junction bases left unmatched: 13. The CDR3 is made up of 15 amino acids. Germline values: CDR1 MNHGY, CDR2 SAAAGT. This CDR3 reads CASTTPQGVRQPQHF. In DNA, the CDR3 is TGTGCCAGCACAACCCCCCAGGGGGTGAGACAGCCCCAGCATTTT.

J is TRBJ1-6 and V is TRBV7-4, with TRBD1 as a possible D gene (6 bases). The CDR3 has 13 amino acids. Germline lookup yields CDR1 SGHVT and CDR2 SQSDAQ. Deletions cut 4 bases from V and 6 bases from J, with 7 bases between. The CDR3 bases are TGTGCCAGCAGCTCAGGGGTTAATTCACCCCTCCACTTT. Translation gives CASSSGVNSPLHF.

This clone was found once. This sequence joins TRBV19 and TRBJ1-2, with 7 bases that match TRBD1. Trimming cost V 4 bases and J 4 bases; bases outside gene matches: 6. Germline CDR1 and CDR2: LNHDA and SQIVND (reference sequence). The CDR3 runs 14 residues. The CDR3 is CASSRGQVPYGYTF. The DNA for the CDR3 is TGTGCCAGTAGTAGAGGACAGGTTCCCTATGGCTACACCTTC. Drawing the rest from reference TRBV19 and TRBJ1-2, the complete variable domain is DGGITQSPKYLFRKEGQNVTLSCEQNLNHDAMYWYRQDPGQGLRLIYYSQIVNDFQKGDIAEGYSVSREKKESFPLTVTSAQKNPTAFYLCASSRGQVPYGYTFGSGTRLTVV.

The V and J genes are TRBV7-7 and TRBJ1-3, with D tentatively TRBD1 (6 bases). The CDR3 covers 14 residues. CDR1 is SSHAT and CDR2 is FNYEAQ in the germline V gene (reference sequence). V was clipped by 3 bases and J by 3 bases, with 9 bases between them. CDR3 in DNA: TGTGCCAGCAGCTTGGACAGTCGTGGAAACACCATATATTTT. Residues: CASSLDSRGNTIYF.

This chain joins TRBV11-3 and TRBJ1-2; 7 positions match TRBD1. V was pared by 3 bases and J by 4 bases, with 5 bases of the junction left unmatched. This CDR3 has 14 amino acids. Germline lookup yields CDR1 SGHNT and CDR2 YENEEA. CDR3 amino acids: CASSLDRRSYGYTF. The DNA for the CDR3 is TGTGCCAGCAGCTTGGACAGGCGTTCCTATGGCTACACCTTC.

This chain joins TRBV11-3 and TRBJ1-2; D possibly corresponds to TRBD1 (6 bases). V lost 3 bases and J lost 6, with 23 bases in between. The CDR3 length is 17 residues. CDR1 and CDR2 from the germline V gene are SGHNT and YENEEA. The CDR3 reads CASSFPPQGTGRDGYTF. CDR3 nucleotide sequence: TGTGCCAGCAGCTTCCCCCCACAGGGTACGGGGAGGGATGGCTACACCTTC.

This sequence joins TRBV18 and TRBJ1-1; D gene uncertain. The CDR3 sequence is 15 residues long. The V and J ends lost 3 bases and 0 bases respectively, with 11 bases between them. Germline V gene lookup returns CDR1 KGHSH and CDR2 LQKENI. Here the CDR3 reads CASSPQDGMNTEAFF. The CDR3 DNA sequence: TGTGCCAGCTCACCTCAGGACGGCATGAACACTGAAGCTTTCTTT. Full variable domain (missing parts from reference TRBV18 and TRBJ1-1): NAGVMQNPRHLVRRRGQEARLRCSPMKGHSHVYWYRQLPEEGLKFMVYLQKENIIDESGMPKERFSAEFPKEGPSILRIQQVVRGDSAAYFCASSPQDGMNTEAFFGQGTRLTVV.

This clone was detected once. The CDR3 region has the DNA TGTGCCAGCAGTCCCCAGAGGGTTTCAGAGACCCAGTACTTC. Its protein is CASSPQRVSETQYF. The chain combines TRBV28 with TRBJ2-5; tentatively, D is TRBD2 (5 bases). In germline, CDR1 is MDHEN, CDR2 SYDVKM. Trimming took off 5 bases at V and 4 bases at J, with 14 bases between the two ends. This CDR3 is built from 14 residues.

The chain couples TRBV7-6 to TRBJ1-5; no firm D call. V was trimmed by 2 bases and J by 9 bases, leaving 14 bases between them. CDR1 is SGHVS and CDR2 is FNYEAQ in the germline V gene. This CDR3 contains 14 residues. The CDR3 bases are TGTGCCAGCAGCTTATTAATTGGTGGCCCGCCCCAGCATTTT. This translates into CASSLLIGGPPQHF. The variable domain in full, with the rest retrieved from reference TRBV7-6 and TRBJ1-5, is GAGVSQSPRYKVTKRGQDVALRCDPISGHVSLYWYRQALGQGPEFLTYFNYEAQQDKSGLPNDRFSAERPEGSISTLTIQRTEQRDSAMYRCASSLLIGGPPQHFGDGTRLSIL.

In this sample, this clone turned up once. This CDR3 reads CASSPLWGASGAFF. CDR3 nucleotide sequence: TGTGCCAGCAGTCCACTTTGGGGGGCATCGGGGGCTTTCTTT. This chain uses TRBV6-8 with TRBJ1-1; TRBD1 might be the D (6 bases). Trimming stripped 5 bases from V and 11 bases from J, with 21 bases between. Per germline, CDR1 MNHGY and CDR2 SAAAGT. The CDR3 sequence is 14 residues long.

CDR3 sequence reads: CASSLATRSNTEAFF. The CDR3 DNA sequence: TGCGCCAGCAGCTTGGCCACCAGGTCGAACACTGAAGCTTTCTTT. The genes are TRBV5-1 and TRBJ1-1; D not resolved. The V and J ends lost 0 bases and 1 base respectively, with 10 bases between them. CDR3 length: 15 residues. Per the germline V gene, CDR1 is SGHRS and CDR2 is YFSETQ.

This clone was found a few times. The V call is TRBV6-8, the J call TRBJ2-7; maybe TRBD1 (6 bases). Trimming took off 0 bases at V and 2 bases at J, with 14 bases between the two ends. The CDR3 is made up of 16 amino acids. Germline V gene lookup returns CDR1 MNHGY and CDR2 SAAAGT. The CDR3 nucleotides are TGTGCCAGCAGTTACTCGTTTTGGGACATTGCCTACGAGCAGTACTTC. Translation: CASSYSFWDIAYEQYF.

This chain connects TRBV6-8 to TRBJ1-3, with no clear D. This CDR3 is 14 amino acids long. The V gene's germline CDR1 is MNHGY and CDR2 SAAAGT. With 7 bases removed from V and 4 bases from J, the gap between germline ends came to 14 bases. CDR3 residues: CASKSRSVGNTIYF. DNA of the CDR3: TGTGCCAGCAAGTCAAGATCGGTCGGAAACACCATATATTTT.

This clone has a single count. The V and J genes are TRBV11-1 and TRBJ2-3, with 7 bases that match TRBD1. Germline V gene data show CDR1 as SGHAT and CDR2 as FQDESV (reference sequence). V lost 5 bases and J lost 2; bases outside the gene matches: 4. This CDR3 region has 14 residues. This chain's CDR3 is CASSPDRDTDTQYF. The CDR3 nucleotides read TGTGCCAGCAGCCCTGACAGGGACACAGATACGCAGTATTTT.

The chain recombines TRBV5-1 with TRBJ1-1; D gene ambiguous. The germline CDR1 and CDR2 sequences are SGHRS and YFSETQ. Between the trimmed V and J ends, which lost 4 bases and 1 base, there was a span of 11 bases. There are 14 residues in the CDR3. The CDR3, as DNA: TGCGCCAGCAGCAAATCTACGGGGAACACTGAAGCTTTCTTT. Translating gives CASSKSTGNTEAFF.

The V call is TRBV28, the J call TRBJ1-3, with unresolved D. V shed 2 bases and J shed 4 bases, with 9 bases lying between them. The CDR3 covers 14 residues. Looked up from germline, CDR1 is MDHEN and CDR2 is SYDVKM. CDR3 nucleotides: TGTGCCAGCAGTTTAGGAGGGCGAGGAAACACCATATATTTT. Its translation: CASSLGGRGNTIYF.